The sequence of this TCR beta chain was determined in a study of OX40 agonist ivuxolimab in advanced cancers. Repertoires were generated with immunoSEQ multiplex PCR, while TCRdb's copy carries only in-frame clones and drops some. The repertoire holds roughly 140,000 clones, with roughly 94% as singletons. The sequencing here drew on CD4+ or CD8+ T cells sorted from blood, taken in a trial of the OX40 agonist ivuxolimab. This sequence was found in an adult with an advanced solid tumor such as melanoma, head and neck, liver or kidney cancer.

CDR3 residues: CASSLSLYGYTF. The CDR3 nucleotides are TGTGCCAGCAGCTTATCCCTTTATGGCTACACCTTC. This chain uses TRBV11-2 with TRBJ1-2; no definite D call. Trimming shortened V by 2 bases and J by 5 bases, and 6 bases separated the two germline ends. Germline lookup yields CDR1 SGHAT and CDR2 FQNNGV. This CDR3 contains 12 residues.